This T cell receptor beta chain comes out of a study of blood T cell repertoires in COVID-19. Whole-study context: The United States, Italy and Spain provided the acute and convalescent COVID-19 samples. PBMCs, B-cell-depleted T cells, or T cells were the source of the cDNA or gDNA that made up the material.

Trimming took 7 bases from V and 5 from J; bases not matched to a gene: 10. Germline assignment: CDR1 MNHEY and CDR2 SMNVEV (reference sequence). The CDR3 is made up of 14 amino acids. Sequencing used immunoSEQ multiplex PCR; TCRdb keeps in-frame clones, though not all of them. The table includes about 99,000 clones, about 90% detected once. This receptor was taken from a man aged 50 or older in a cohort sampled during active COVID-19. Specimen: peripheral blood. The gene calls are TRBV27 and TRBJ2-5, with 7 bases identical to TRBD2. CDR3 in DNA: TGTGCCAGCATGCGGGACTATTCAGCGGAGACCCAGTACTTC. This translates into CASMRDYSAETQYF.